A selection of T cell receptor beta chains follows, all from one sample in a study of cytomegalovirus exposure and HLA in healthy donors. TCRdb's table, derived via immunoSEQ multiplex PCR, lists solely in-frame clones and lacks some. The sample lists 150,000 to 200,000 clones, 70% to 85% occurring once. Sequencing was carried out using PBMCs. These receptor sequences come from a boy between 2 and 10 years old in good health and CMV-seronegative. Both conserved end residues are part of each CDR3. The D gene is left open where the match is weak. Size is omitted from some rows. Given values are once, few, many or a class for expanded clones.

d_call cdr3_length j_call v_call clone_size cdr3_aa cdr3_nt
. 16 TRBJ1-1 TRBV4-3 . CASSQGGWVEGTEAFF TGCGCCAGCAGCCAAGGCGGATGGGTTGAGGGCACTGAAGCTTTCTTT
. 13 TRBJ1-2 TRBV6-5 . CASSYFEDTGYTF TGTGCCAGCAGTTACTTTGAGGATACCGGCTACACCTTC
. 16 TRBJ1-6 TRBV7-9 . CASSSGQGIYNSPLHF TGTGCCAGCAGCTCGGGGCAGGGGATTTATAATTCACCCCTCCACTTT
. 15 TRBJ1-4 TRBV25-1 few CASSARTAMNEKLFF TGTGCCAGCAGTGCAAGGACAGCTATGAATGAAAAACTGTTTTTT
. 11 TRBJ2-2 TRBV29-1 few CSVPDTGELFF TGCAGCGTTCCCGACACCGGGGAGCTGTTTTTT
TRBD1 14 TRBJ2-7 TRBV5-6 . CASSVNGQGYEQYF TGTGCCAGCAGCGTTAATGGACAGGGCTACGAGCAGTACTTC
TRBD1 13 TRBJ1-2 TRBV18 . CASSPGTAGGYTF TGTGCCAGCTCCCCAGGGACAGCGGGTGGCTACACCTTC
. 15 TRBJ1-5 TRBV15 few CATSRVTGSNQPQHF TGTGCCACCAGCAGAGTGACAGGCAGCAATCAGCCCCAGCATTTT
. 13 TRBJ2-7 TRBV30 . CAWSALVINEQYF TGTGCCTGGAGTGCACTAGTGATCAACGAGCAGTACTTC
. 14 TRBJ2-7 TRBV18 . CASSPQTGDYEQYF TGTGCCAGCTCACCACAAACGGGAGATTACGAGCAGTACTTC
. 14 TRBJ2-3 TRBV5-1 . CASRAQVSTDTQYF TGCGCCAGCAGAGCCCAAGTCAGCACAGATACGCAGTATTTT
. 16 TRBJ2-2 TRBV10-3 . CAISESKSLDTGELFF TGTGCCATCAGTGAGTCAAAGTCACTTGACACCGGGGAGCTGTTTTTT
. 14 TRBJ1-4 TRBV19 . CASSQTLKNEKLFF TGTGCCAGTAGTCAAACTCTTAAAAATGAAAAACTGTTTTTT
. 15 TRBJ1-1 TRBV4-2 . CASSQYRELNTEAFF TGTGCCAGCAGCCAGTACAGGGAACTGAACACTGAAGCTTTCTTT
TRBD1 14 TRBJ2-7 TRBV5-1 . CASSLEGASYEQYF TGCGCCAGCAGCTTGGAGGGGGCCTCCTACGAGCAGTACTTC
. 12 TRBJ2-7 TRBV25-1 . CASSESAYEQYF TGTGCCAGCAGTGAATCCGCCTACGAGCAGTACTTC
. 15 TRBJ1-1 TRBV4-3 . CASSQDRVGNTEAFF TGCGCCAGCAGCCAAGATCGGGTTGGGAACACTGAAGCTTTCTTT
. 12 TRBJ2-1 TRBV15 . CATSRGAHEQFF TGTGCCACCAGCAGAGGGGCCCATGAGCAGTTCTTC
. 16 TRBJ2-3 TRBV15 once CATRRTGGASTDTQYF TGTGCCACGAGACGAACGGGCGGGGCTAGCACAGATACGCAGTATTTT
. 11 TRBJ2-3 TRBV2 . CASSPGDTQYF TGTGCCAGCAGCCCCGGAGATACGCAGTATTTT
. 16 TRBJ2-7 TRBV6-6 . CASSRPSREEAYEQYF TGTGCCAGCAGCCGCCCGAGTCGCGAAGAGGCTTACGAGCAGTACTTC
. 15 TRBJ1-2 TRBV4-2 . CASSQEWGRGYGYTF TGTGCCAGCAGCCAAGAATGGGGCCGTGGCTATGGCTACACCTTC
. 13 TRBJ1-5 TRBV7-2 . CASSPLRNQPQHF TGTGCCAGCAGCCCCCTTCGCAATCAGCCCCAGCATTTT
TRBD1 17 TRBJ1-3 TRBV18 . CASSPPDRRSSGNTIYF TGTGCCAGCTCACCACCGGACAGGAGAAGCTCTGGAAACACCATATATTTT
. 16 TRBJ2-2 TRBV15 . CATSKGWGPNTGELFF TGTGCCACCAGCAAAGGGTGGGGGCCTAACACCGGGGAGCTGTTTTTT
. 15 TRBJ2-2 TRBV7-2 . CASSLAVWGPGELFF TGTGCCAGCAGCTTAGCGGTCTGGGGGCCCGGGGAGCTGTTTTTT
. 12 TRBJ1-2 TRBV2 . CASSPGFDGYTF TGTGCCAGCAGTCCAGGGTTTGATGGCTACACCTTC
. 15 TRBJ2-3 TRBV7-3 few CASSLMGGDGDTQYF TGTGCCAGCAGCTTAATGGGCGGGGATGGAGATACGCAGTATTTT
. 14 TRBJ2-3 TRBV7-2 . CASSFWGPTDTQYF TGTGCCAGCAGCTTTTGGGGGCCCACAGATACGCAGTATTTT
TRBD1 15 TRBJ1-2 TRBV5-4 . CASSLSTGANYGYTF TGTGCCAGCAGCCTCTCGACAGGGGCGAACTATGGCTACACCTTC
. 15 TRBJ2-5 TRBV6-5 . CASSRGALLEETQYF TGTGCCAGCAGTCGCGGGGCCCTGTTAGAAGAGACCCAGTACTTC
TRBD1 15 TRBJ2-1 TRBV4-3 . CASSRTGGEYNEQFF TGCGCCAGCAGCCGTACAGGGGGCGAATACAATGAGCAGTTCTTC
. 12 TRBJ2-5 TRBV7-8 . CASNQYQETQYF TGTGCCAGCAACCAGTACCAAGAGACCCAGTACTTC
. 17 TRBJ2-2 TRBV12-5 . CASAPAPRLSNTGELFF TGTGCTAGTGCCCCCGCTCCGAGACTTTCCAACACCGGGGAGCTGTTTTTT
. 16 TRBJ1-2 TRBV5-5 . CASSLATGGDFYGYTF TGTGCCAGCAGCTTGGCCACGGGTGGCGACTTCTATGGCTACACCTTC
TRBD1 14 TRBJ1-1 TRBV7-2 . CASSLGTGNPEAFF TGTGCCAGCAGCTTAGGGACAGGGAATCCTGAAGCTTTCTTT
TRBD2 14 TRBJ2-2 TRBV9 . CASSVTSGSGELFF TGTGCCAGCAGCGTAACTAGCGGGTCCGGGGAGCTGTTTTTT
TRBD1 14 TRBJ1-6 TRBV5-4 . CASSGDRGNSPLHF TGTGCCAGCAGCGGGGACAGGGGTAATTCACCCCTCCACTTT
TRBD1 17 TRBJ1-6 TRBV4-1 . CASSQEIWGTGQSPLHF TGCGCCAGCAGCCAAGAAATCTGGGGGACAGGGCAATCACCCCTCCACTTT
. 12 TRBJ2-5 TRBV6-6 few CASSLAGSAQYF TGTGCCAGCAGTTTGGCCGGGTCGGCCCAGTACTTC
TRBD2 14 TRBJ2-5 TRBV19 . CASNDPGGRETQYF TGTGCCAGTAACGATCCGGGGGGGAGAGAGACCCAGTACTTC